One and the same sample provided the 10 T cell receptor beta chains below, sequenced in a study of blood T cell repertoires in COVID-19. Using immunoSEQ multiplex PCR, the repertoire was profiled, and TCRdb retains in-frame clones only, with some absent. The table has under 200,000 clones, 84% seen once. The sequencing input was peripheral blood. These receptors all come from a man between 65 and 85 years old with active or convalescent COVID-19.

This clone was seen once. The rearrangement joins TRBV7-3 to TRBJ2-2; 7 bases line up with TRBD2. The CDR3 consists of 14 residues. Germline V CDR1 and CDR2: SGHTA, FQGTGA. With V trimmed by 1 base and J by 5 bases, 1 base remained unmatched. The chain's CDR3 is CASSLSSGTGELFF. The CDR3 bases are TGTGCCAGCAGCTTAAGTAGCGGGACCGGGGAGCTGTTTTTT. Together with reference TRBV7-3 and TRBJ2-2, the CDR3 gives the full variable domain: GAGVSQTPSNKVTEKGKYVELRCDPISGHTALYWYRQSLGQGPEFLIYFQGTGAADDSGLPNDRFFAVRPEGSVSTLKIQRTERGDSAVYLCASSLSSGTGELFFGEGSRLTVL.

The genes are TRBV29-1 and TRBJ2-2; 7 positions match TRBD1. There are 14 residues in the CDR3. The germline gives CDR1 SQVTM, CDR2 ANQGSEA. Trimming cost V 5 bases and J 5 bases; bases outside gene matches: 8. As DNA, the CDR3 is TGCAGCGTTAGAACAGGGGACGCGACCGGGGAGCTGTTTTTT. Its translation: CSVRTGDATGELFF.

To note about this clone: The junction departs from germline at one end; a sequencing error may be responsible. The J gene is TRBJ1-2, the V gene TRBV30, with no clear D. Germline-derived CDR1 and CDR2 are GTSNPN and SVGIG (reference sequence). The CDR3 contains 14 residues. The CDR3 is CAWSVPERGYVYTF. CDR3 coding DNA: TGTGCCTGGAGTGTACCCGAGAGAGGATATGTCTACACCTTC.

The chain recombines TRBV11-3 with TRBJ2-7; 9 bases align to TRBD2. Germline values: CDR1 SGHNT, CDR2 YENEEA. Trimming removed 5 bases from V and 2 bases from J; junction bases left unmatched: 4. CDR3 size: 14 residues. DNA of the CDR3: TGTGCCAGCAGCCCAGGACTAGCGACCTACGAGCAGTACTTC. Translated: CASSPGLATYEQYF.

The chain combines TRBV2 with TRBJ1-2, with D possibly being TRBD1 (5 bases). Trimming removed 2 bases from V and 10 bases from J, with 17 bases in between. CDR3 length: 14 residues. In germline, CDR1 is SNHLY, CDR2 FYNNEI. The CDR3 here is CASSELEGRGLYTF. The CDR3 region has the DNA TGTGCCAGCAGTGAACTGGAGGGGCGAGGACTCTACACCTTC.

J is TRBJ1-6 and V is TRBV7-9; no reliable D call. V lost 7 bases, J lost 8 bases, and 9 bases lay in between. CDR3 length equals 12 residues. Per germline, CDR1 SEHNR and CDR2 FQNEAQ (reference sequence). In nucleotides, the CDR3 is TGTGCCAGCACCCTCGGGGATTCACCCCTCCACTTT. This encodes CASTLGDSPLHF.

This rearrangement joins TRBV15 to TRBJ1-2; TRBD1 is a possible D gene (5 bases). CDR1 and CDR2 from the germline V gene are LNHNV and YYDKDF (reference sequence). V lost 0 bases and J lost 7, with 12 bases in between. CDR3 length: 14 residues. CDR3 DNA sequence: TGTGCCACCAGCAGAGATCAGGGCGGGGGTGGCTACACCTTC. Encoded protein: CATSRDQGGGGYTF.

The chain combines TRBV7-9 with TRBJ2-3; D is possibly TRBD2 (5 bases). The CDR3 spans 16 residues. Trimming removed 1 base from V and 2 bases from J, with 13 bases in between. The germline gives CDR1 SEHNR, CDR2 FQNEAQ (reference sequence). The CDR3 DNA sequence: TGTGCCAGCAGCTTAGATGGAGGATCCCACACAGATACGCAGTATTTT. It specifies CASSLDGGSHTDTQYF.

This chain joins TRBV18 and TRBJ2-3; the D gene is possibly TRBD1 (6 bases). Germline V gene data show CDR1 as KGHSH and CDR2 as LQKENI. V lost 3 bases, J lost 4 bases, and 8 bases lay in between. CDR3 size: 13 residues. CDR3 residues: CASSPQGSDTQYF. The CDR3 region has the DNA TGTGCCAGCTCACCCCAGGGGTCAGATACGCAGTATTTT.

Only one count was recorded for this clone. The rearrangement joins TRBV28 to TRBJ1-1; possibly TRBD1 for D (6 bases). Trimming took off 5 bases at V and 0 bases at J, with 13 bases between the two ends. CDR1 and CDR2 from the germline V gene are MDHEN and SYDVKM. There are 15 residues in the CDR3. CDR3 residues: CASSPARGVNTEAFF. The CDR3 nucleotides read TGTGCCAGCAGTCCCGCCAGGGGTGTGAACACTGAAGCTTTCTTT.